These T cell receptor beta chains were read from a single sample in a study of graft-versus-host responses after intestinal transplantation. Using immunoSEQ multiplex PCR, the repertoire was profiled, and TCRdb retains in-frame clones only, with some absent. Of about 23,000 clones in the sample, roughly 90% were seen once. The sequenced sample was PBMCs, obtained 39 to 40 days after intestinal transplant. These TCRs come from a human patient who received an intestinal transplant, so some T cells may come from the graft donor. CDR3s include the opening cysteine and the closing phenylalanine or tryptophan. The order of the fields is V gene, clone size, CDR3 protein. For some rows the clone size is stated as once, few or many, or as a class when expanded; others skip it.

v_gene: TRBV28; abundance: .; CDR3aa: CASSFHRADTEAFF
v_gene: TRBV5-1; abundance: .; CDR3aa: CASSFRQGGSYNEQFF
v_gene: TRBV5-6; abundance: .; CDR3aa: CASSLDGENYGYTF
v_gene: TRBV5-1; abundance: .; CDR3aa: CASSPDRWSGYTF
v_gene: TRBV19; abundance: .; CDR3aa: CASEKGGPSGQYF
v_gene: TRBV5-6; abundance: once; CDR3aa: CASSFWRPRLSYEQYF
v_gene: TRBV13; abundance: .; CDR3aa: CASSLGQGADGYTF
v_gene: TRBV18; abundance: .; CDR3aa: CASSPLNFRGNTIYF
v_gene: TRBV15; abundance: .; CDR3aa: CATSRYTDSEAFF
v_gene: TRBV28; abundance: .; CDR3aa: CASSLAYEQYF
v_gene: TRBV5-1; abundance: .; CDR3aa: CASSYKTSGNNEQFF
v_gene: TRBV5-1; abundance: .; CDR3aa: CASSLGAGGSPLHF
v_gene: TRBV30; abundance: .; CDR3aa: CAWSTDSFYEQYF
v_gene: TRBV6-1; abundance: .; CDR3aa: CASSDRGHTEAFF
v_gene: TRBV4-2; abundance: .; CDR3aa: CASSSRQGSHEQYF
v_gene: TRBV28; abundance: .; CDR3aa: CASSLYRRVNEKLFF
v_gene: TRBV6-5; abundance: once; CDR3aa: CASSYSRGNSDSPLHF
v_gene: TRBV4-1; abundance: .; CDR3aa: CASSQDRSYEQYF
v_gene: TRBV13; abundance: once; CDR3aa: CASSLYGEGQYF